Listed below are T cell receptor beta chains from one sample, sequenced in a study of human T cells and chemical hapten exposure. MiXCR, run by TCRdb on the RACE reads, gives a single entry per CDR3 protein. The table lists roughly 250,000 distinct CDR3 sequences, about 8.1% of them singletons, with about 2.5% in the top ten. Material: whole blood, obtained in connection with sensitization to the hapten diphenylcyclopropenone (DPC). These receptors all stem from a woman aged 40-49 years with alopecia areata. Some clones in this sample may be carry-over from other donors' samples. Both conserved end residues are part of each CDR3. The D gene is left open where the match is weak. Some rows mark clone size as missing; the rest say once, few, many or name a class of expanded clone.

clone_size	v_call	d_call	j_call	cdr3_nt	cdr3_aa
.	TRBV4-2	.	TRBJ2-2	TGTGCCAGCAGCCAAGAGGGGCAGATAAACACCGGGGAGCTGTTTTTT	CASSQEGQINTGELFF
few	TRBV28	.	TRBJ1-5	TGTGCCAGCAGTTCACTCATAGACAGAAATAGCAATCAGCCCCAGCATTTT	CASSSLIDRNSNQPQHF
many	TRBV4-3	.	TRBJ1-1	TGCGCCAGCAGACCTGACCCCGGGACTCGTACTGAAGCTTTCTTT	CASRPDPGTRTEAFF
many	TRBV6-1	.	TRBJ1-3	TGTGCCAGCAGTGCCGGGATAACACTCTCTGGAAACACCATATATTTT	CASSAGITLSGNTIYF
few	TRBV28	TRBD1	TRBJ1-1	TGTGCCTCCAACCAATGGGGACAGGGAACGACTGAAGCTTTCTTT	CASNQWGQGTTEAFF
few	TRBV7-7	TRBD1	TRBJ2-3	TGTGCTAGCAGTCCCGTCGGACAGGTGTCGGATACGCAGTATTTT	CASSPVGQVSDTQYF
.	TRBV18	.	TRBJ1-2	TGTGCCAGCTCACCAATGATGGCAGGCCCCTATGGCTACACCTTC	CASSPMMAGPYGYTF
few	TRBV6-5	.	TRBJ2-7	TGTGCCACCAGGCGCGAGGGGACCCAGCTCTACGAGCAGTACTTC	CATRREGTQLYEQYF
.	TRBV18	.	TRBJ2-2	TGTGCCAGCTCACAAGGGGTATTGAACACCGGGGAGCTGTTTTTT	CASSQGVLNTGELFF
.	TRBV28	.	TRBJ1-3	TGTGCCAGCAGTCGGGGGGACTCTGGAAACACCATATATTTT	CASSRGDSGNTIYF
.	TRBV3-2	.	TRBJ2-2	TGTGCCAGCAGCCAAGATGGCGGACCCGGGGAGCTGTTTTTT	CASSQDGGPGELFF
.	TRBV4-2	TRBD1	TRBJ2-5	TGTGCCAGCAGCCTGGACAGGGGGGGCGAGACCCAGTACTTC	CASSLDRGGETQYF
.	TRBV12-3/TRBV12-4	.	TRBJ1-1	TGTGCCAGCAGCCGTCTTCCGACTGAAGCTTTCTTT	CASSRLPTEAFF
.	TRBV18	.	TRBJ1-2	TGTGCCAGCTCACCAACTTTCGGGACACAGTATGGCTACACCTTC	CASSPTFGTQYGYTF
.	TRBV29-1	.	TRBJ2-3	TGCAGCGCTCTTGACAGTCGCCCAACAGATACGCAGTATTTT	CSALDSRPTDTQYF
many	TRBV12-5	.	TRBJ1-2	TGTGCTAGTGGTTTGACCCCTCGTGGCTACACCTTC	CASGLTPRGYTF
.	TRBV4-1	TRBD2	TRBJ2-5	TGCGCCAGCAGCCCCGCCGGCGGGAGGGCGGGAGAGACCCAGTACTTC	CASSPAGGRAGETQYF
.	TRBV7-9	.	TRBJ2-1	TGTGCCAGCAGCCACTACAGCGAGTACAATGAGCAGTTCTTC	CASSHYSEYNEQFF
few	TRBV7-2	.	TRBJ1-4	TGTGCCAGCAGCTTTGTGGGAGGAAATGAAAAACTGTTTTTT	CASSFVGGNEKLFF